This paragraph covers one T cell receptor (beta chain) sequence. This sample is drawn from a study of OX40 agonist ivuxolimab in advanced cancers. About the study: Hepatocellular carcinoma, melanoma, renal cell or head and neck cancer affected the dose-escalation patients.

Libraries were prepared by immunoSEQ multiplex PCR; TCRdb keeps only in-frame clonotypes and omits some of them. Of tens of thousands of clones in the sample, around 86% are singletons; the top ten hold about 0.7%. V lost 0 bases and J 3 bases, leaving 6 bases between the germline ends. Germline loops: CDR1 SGHNT, CDR2 YYREEE (reference sequence). The CDR3 has 13 amino acids. This chain connects TRBV5-4 to TRBJ1-1; D remains unclear. Source: CD4+ or CD8+ T cells sorted from blood, taken in a trial of the OX40 agonist ivuxolimab. This receptor was obtained from an adult with an advanced solid tumor such as melanoma, head and neck, liver or kidney cancer. CDR3 loop: CASSLAVYTEAFF. The CDR3 DNA sequence: TGTGCCAGCAGCTTGGCTGTATACACTGAAGCTTTCTTT.